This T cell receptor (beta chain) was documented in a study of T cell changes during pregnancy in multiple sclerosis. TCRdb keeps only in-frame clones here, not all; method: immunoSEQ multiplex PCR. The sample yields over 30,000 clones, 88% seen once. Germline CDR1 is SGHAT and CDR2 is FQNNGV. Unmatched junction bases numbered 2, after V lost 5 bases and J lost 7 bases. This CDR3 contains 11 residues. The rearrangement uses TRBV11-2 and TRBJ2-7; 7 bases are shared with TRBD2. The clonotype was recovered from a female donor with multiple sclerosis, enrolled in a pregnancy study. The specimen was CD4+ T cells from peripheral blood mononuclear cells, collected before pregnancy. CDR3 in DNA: TGTGCCAGCAGCGAGGGACTAGAGCAGTACTTC. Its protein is CASSEGLEQYF.